This T cell receptor beta chain was sequenced in a study of T cells in tuberculosis. Cells were sorted from thawed PBMC rested overnight and stained with GMM-loaded CD1B tetramer, viability dye and anti-CD3. The CD1B tetramers carried C32 glucose monomycolate purified from Rhodococcus equi. The germline V gene encodes CDR1 SGHKS and CDR2 YYEKEE (reference sequence). There are 15 residues in the CDR3. V gave up 3 bases and J gave up 8 bases, with 18 bases separating them. Sequenced by immunoSEQ multiplex PCR; TCRdb stores in-frame clones only, minus some. The profile shows 55,000 to 70,000 clones, 81% of them singletons.

The receptor comes from an adult woman with latent tuberculosis. Sample: CD1b-GMM tetramer-negative cells sorted from PBMCs. V and J are TRBV5-5 and TRBJ2-4, with a tentative D call TRBD1 (6 bases). The CDR3 region is CASSSAGVLGHIQYF. The CDR3 DNA reads TGTGCCAGCAGCTCGGCAGGGGTCCTCGGGCACATTCAGTACTTC. The whole variable domain, filled in from reference TRBV5-5 and TRBJ2-4, reads DAGVTQSPTHLIKTRGQQVTLRCSPISGHKSVSWYQQVLGQGPQFIFQYYEKEERGRGNFPDRFSARQFPNYSSELNVNALLLGDSALYLCASSSAGVLGHIQYFGAGTRLSVL.